One sample yielded the 28 T cell receptor beta chains listed below, sequenced in a study of early T cells in non-severe SARS-CoV-2 infection. Each CDR3 protein is one row after TCRdb ran MiXCR on the 5' RACE reads. Of about 97,000 distinct CDR3 sequences in the sample, about 10% were seen once. The specimen comprised whole blood, sampled at baseline. Receptor source: an adult who was a healthcare worker with PCR-confirmed SARS-CoV-2 infection or an uninfected control (not recorded which).

This clonotype turned up a few times. This sequence joins TRBV5-1 and TRBJ2-3, with 14 bases lining up with TRBD2. J gave up 5 bases and V 2 bases, and 4 bases lay outside the gene matches. Germline CDR1 and CDR2: SGHRS and YFSETQ. The CDR3 spans 16 residues. The CDR3 DNA is TGCGCCAGCAGCTTAGGACTAGCGGGAGGAAGAGATACGCAGTATTTT. Its protein is CASSLGLAGGRDTQYF.

This clonotype was detected many times. The CDR3 DNA follows: TGCAGCGCTAGAGAGAGGGATAAGCAGTACTTC. Translated: CSARERDKQYF. The rearrangement uses TRBV29-1 and TRBJ2-7, with D tentatively TRBD2 (5 bases). The CDR3 runs 11 residues. Between the trimmed V and J ends, which lost 7 bases and 8 bases, there was a span of 15 bases. The germline CDR1 and CDR2 sequences are SQVTM and ANQGSEA.

This clonotype was recorded at least ten times. CDR3 loop: CASNDGVVGYNEQFF. CDR3 DNA: TGTGCCAGCAACGACGGTGTGGTGGGATACAATGAGCAGTTCTTC. This chain links TRBV27 with TRBJ2-1; D uncertain. The germline V gene has CDR1 MNHEY and CDR2 SMNVEV (reference sequence). V lost 7 bases and J 4 bases, leaving 17 bases between the germline ends. This CDR3 spans 15 amino acids.

This clonotype was seen repeatedly, ten times or more. The V gene is TRBV29-1, the J gene TRBJ2-7; 7 bases align to TRBD1. CDR3 size: 15 residues. V dropped 6 bases and J dropped 3; count of bases not matched to a gene: 14. CDR1 is SQVTM and CDR2 is ANQGSEA in the germline V gene. CDR3 nucleotide sequence: TGCAGCGTCAAGATAGCGAACAGGGGCTACTACGAGCAGTACTTC. It translates to CSVKIANRGYYEQYF.

In its sample, this clonotype was seen many times. V gene TRBV6-5 combines with J gene TRBJ2-1, with D perhaps matching TRBD1 or TRBD2 (5 bases each). The CDR3 runs to 14 residues. The germline V and J ends were trimmed by 4 bases and 8 bases, with 15 bases remaining between them. Germline V CDR1 and CDR2: MNHEY, SVGAGI. CDR3 sequence (DNA): TGTGCCAGCAGTTTAGGGGACGGCTTCGATGAGCAGTTCTTC. This translates into CASSLGDGFDEQFF.

This clonotype was detected a few times. The chain combines TRBV29-1 with TRBJ2-5, with a possible D match to TRBD2 (6 bases). The germline gives CDR1 SQVTM, CDR2 ANQGSEA. Trimming cost V 7 bases and J 1 base, with 16 bases left between them. CDR3 length: 14 residues. CDR3 sequence reads: CSARDLNTQETQYF. The CDR3 nucleotides are TGCAGCGCCAGGGACTTAAACACCCAAGAGACCCAGTACTTC.

This clonotype occurred many times. The CDR3 protein is CASSVLPGFSGNTIYF. The CDR3 nucleotides read TGTGCCAGCAGCGTACTTCCAGGGTTCTCTGGAAACACCATATATTTT. The V gene is TRBV9, the J gene TRBJ1-3; D perhaps matches TRBD1 (5 bases). V was trimmed by 1 base and J by 0 bases, leaving 11 bases between them. Looked up from germline, CDR1 is SGDLS and CDR2 is YYNGEE. The CDR3 has 16 residues.

The table lists this clonotype with many counts. The V call is TRBV20-1, the J call TRBJ2-3, with D perhaps TRBD2 (5 bases). Germline values: CDR1 DFQATT, CDR2 SNEGSKA (reference sequence). CDR3 length: 10 amino acids. The ends were cut back, 6 bases at V and 5 bases at J, with 6 bases in the middle. CDR3 nucleotides: TGCAGTGCCGAGGGAGATACGCAGTATTTT. This sequence encodes CSAEGDTQYF.

This clonotype was observed at least ten times. The chain uses TRBV6-6 and TRBJ1-1, with D possibly being TRBD1 (6 bases). The germline V gene encodes CDR1 MNHNY and CDR2 SVGAGI (reference sequence). Trimming removed 6 bases at V and 0 bases at J, with 17 bases between. The CDR3 length is 16 residues. The CDR3: CASSHPGDPMNTEAFF. Here the CDR3 DNA reads TGTGCCAGCAGCCACCCAGGGGACCCAATGAACACTGAAGCTTTCTTT.

This clonotype showed up just a few times. V gene TRBV11-2 combines with J gene TRBJ2-1; 7 nucleotides agree with TRBD1. This CDR3 spans 16 amino acids. The germline V gene has CDR1 SGHAT and CDR2 FQNNGV. The V and J ends lost 5 bases and 0 bases, in that order; junction bases with no gene match: 7. This chain's CDR3 is CASSLSRGSSYNEQFF. Written as DNA, the CDR3 is TGTGCCAGCAGCCTTTCCAGGGGGAGCTCCTACAATGAGCAGTTCTTC.

The genes are TRBV6-1 and TRBJ2-1; TRBD2 agrees at 14 bases. This CDR3 is 20 amino acids long. Germline V gives CDR1 MNHNS, CDR2 SASEGT. The V gene end was trimmed by 5 bases and the J gene end by 0 bases; junction bases not matched to a gene: 12. CDR3 region: CASSSPGLAGVWSSYNEQFF. In DNA, the CDR3 is TGTGCCAGCAGTTCTCCGGGACTAGCGGGAGTATGGAGCTCCTACAATGAGCAGTTCTTC.

At least ten counts were recorded for this clonotype. V and J are TRBV18 and TRBJ2-5; D is unclear. This CDR3 has 12 amino acids. Germline V lookup: CDR1 KGHSH, CDR2 LQKENI. V shed 2 bases and J shed 3 bases, with 4 bases lying between them. The CDR3 nucleotides read TGTGCCAGCTCACCAGGGAAAGAGACCCAGTACTTC. It translates to CASSPGKETQYF. Full variable domain (outside the CDR3, taken from reference TRBV18 and TRBJ2-5): NAGVMQNPRHLVRRRGQEARLRCSPMKGHSHVYWYRQLPEEGLKFMVYLQKENIIDESGMPKERFSAEFPKEGPSILRIQQVVRGDSAAYFCASSPGKETQYFGPGTRLLVL.

This clonotype appeared a few times. The CDR3 loop is CASSLGGVTHEQYF. CDR3 DNA sequence: TGTGCCAGCAGCTTAGGAGGGGTTACCCACGAGCAGTACTTC. The V and J genes are TRBV7-2 and TRBJ2-7; D tentatively reads TRBD1 or TRBD2 (5 bases each). Germline V lookup: CDR1 SGHTA, CDR2 FQGNSA. The CDR3 runs 14 residues. The V and J ends lost 1 base and 5 bases respectively, with 12 bases between them.

This sequence joins TRBV13 and TRBJ2-3; 8 bases map to TRBD1. V gave up 8 bases and J gave up 2 bases; unmatched junction bases: 15. CDR3 length: 17 amino acids. CDR1 PRHDT and CDR2 FYEKMQ come from the germline V gene (reference sequence). This CDR3 reads CASWTRPRQGFTDTQYF. The CDR3 bases are TGTGCCAGCTGGACCCGCCCGAGACAGGGGTTCACAGATACGCAGTATTTT.

The sample holds many counts of this clonotype. The genes are TRBV19 and TRBJ2-1, with unresolved D. V lost 7 bases to trimming and J lost 4 bases, with 11 bases between them. The CDR3 is 13 amino acids. Per the germline V gene, CDR1 is LNHDA and CDR2 is SQIVND (reference sequence). Here the CDR3 DNA reads TGTGCCAGTACCCGGTCGGGTTACAATGAGCAGTTCTTC. Amino acids: CASTRSGYNEQFF.

V gene TRBV9 combines with J gene TRBJ2-3, with 10 bases identical to TRBD2. With V trimmed by 3 bases and J by 6 bases, 10 bases remained unmatched. The CDR3 is made up of 16 amino acids. CDR1 is SGDLS, CDR2 YYNGEE, per germline. CDR3 region: CASSGDSGGATDTQYF. The CDR3 bases are TGTGCCAGCAGCGGTGACAGCGGGGGGGCTACCGATACGCAGTATTTT.

The chain combines TRBV20-1 with TRBJ2-4; TRBD2 might be the D (5 bases). The ends were cut back, 6 bases at V and 2 bases at J, with 14 bases in the middle. Germline-derived CDR1 and CDR2 are DFQATT and SNEGSKA (reference sequence). CDR3 size: 14 residues. The CDR3 coding sequence is TGCAGTGCGGGAGTGGGCGGGTCCAAAAACATTCAGTACTTC. This translates into CSAGVGGSKNIQYF.

A few counts support this clonotype. This rearrangement joins TRBV6-6 to TRBJ2-7, with D maybe TRBD2 (5 bases). Trimming cost V 2 bases and J 2 bases, with 10 bases left between them. The germline CDR1 and CDR2 sequences are MNHNY and SVGAGI (reference sequence). This CDR3 region has 14 residues. The DNA for the CDR3 is TGTGCCAGCAGTTACAGCACGGGGACCTACGAGCAGTACTTC. Amino acids: CASSYSTGTYEQYF.

This sequence joins TRBV5-1 and TRBJ2-7; perhaps D is TRBD1 or TRBD2 (5 bases each). Trimming left V 1 base short and J 7 bases short, with 15 bases between. The length of the CDR3 is 14 residues. The germline V gene has CDR1 SGHRS and CDR2 YFSETQ. The chain's CDR3 is CASSLLGGGREQYF. In DNA form, the CDR3 reads TGCGCCAGCAGCTTGTTAGGTGGGGGAAGGGAGCAGTACTTC. The full variable domain, in which reference TRBV5-1 and TRBJ2-7 provide the parts outside the CDR3, is KAGVTQTPRYLIKTRGQQVTLSCSPISGHRSVSWYQQTPGQGLQFLFEYFSETQRNKGNFPGRFSGRQFSNSRSEMNVSTLELGDSALYLCASSLLGGGREQYFGPGTRLTVT.

V usage is TRBV25-1 and J usage is TRBJ2-3; TRBD2 matches at 12 bases. The V gene end was trimmed by 3 bases and the J gene end by 1 base; junction bases not matched to a gene: 2. The CDR3 is made up of 16 amino acids. Germline CDR1 and CDR2: MGHDK and SYGVNS. CDR3: CASSDSSGRGTDTQYF. The CDR3 DNA is TGTGCCAGCAGTGATTCTAGCGGGAGGGGCACAGATACGCAGTATTTT.

At least ten counts were recorded for this clonotype. V gene TRBV6-1 combines with J gene TRBJ1-2; D not resolved. V was cut by 2 bases and J by 2 bases, with 9 bases left in between. From germline, CDR1 is MNHNS and CDR2 SASEGT. CDR3 length: 14 residues. CDR3 region: CASSELAGNYGYTF. For the CDR3, the DNA is TGTGCCAGCAGTGAATTGGCAGGCAACTATGGCTACACCTTC.

The CDR3 region has the DNA TGTGCCAGCAGTTGGGAGGGCCTGAGGTACGAGCAGTACTTC. Its translation is CASSWEGLRYEQYF. This chain uses TRBV6-1 with TRBJ2-7; 7 bases agree with TRBD2. CDR3 length equals 14 residues. V lost 5 bases, J lost 4 bases, and 8 bases stayed unmatched. CDR1 and CDR2 from the germline V gene are MNHNS and SASEGT.

The chain couples TRBV5-6 to TRBJ2-3; a weak D match, TRBD2 (6 bases). V was trimmed by 7 bases and J by 2 bases, leaving 11 bases between them. Germline V gives CDR1 SGHDT, CDR2 YYEEEE. CDR3 length equals 13 residues. CDR3 nucleotides: TGTGCCAGCCGGGACTCCTACACAGATACGCAGTATTTT. This translates into CASRDSYTDTQYF. Supplemented by reference TRBV5-6 and TRBJ2-3, the full variable domain reads DAGVTQSPTHLIKTRGQQVTLRCSPKSGHDTVSWYQQALGQGPQFIFQYYEEEERQRGNFPDRFSGHQFPNYSSELNVNALLLGDSALYLCASRDSYTDTQYFGPGTRLTVL.

Ten or more counts support this clonotype. V gene TRBV6-6 combines with J gene TRBJ2-7; 9 bases line up with TRBD1. The J segment lost 5 bases and the V segment lost 2 bases, leaving 7 bases of the junction unmatched. The germline CDR1 and CDR2 sequences are MNHNY and SVGAGI (reference sequence). This CDR3 spans 15 amino acids. The CDR3 sequence: CASSYPGQGGNEQYF. For the CDR3, the DNA is TGTGCCAGCAGTTACCCGGGACAGGGTGGAAACGAGCAGTACTTC.

This clonotype has ten or more counts. V usage is TRBV10-3 and J usage is TRBJ2-1, with D unclear. Looked up from germline, CDR1 is ENHRY and CDR2 is SYGVKD. Trimming pared 2 bases from V and 7 bases from J, leaving 6 bases between. The CDR3 runs 12 residues. The CDR3 loop reads CAISEKGNEQFF. The CDR3 nucleotides read TGTGCCATCAGTGAGAAAGGGAATGAGCAGTTCTTC.

This clonotype was picked up a small number of times. The V gene is TRBV9, the J gene TRBJ2-1; D is undetermined. CDR1 SGDLS and CDR2 YYNGEE come from the germline V gene. The CDR3 consists of 15 residues. V lost 3 bases, J lost 1 base, and 11 bases lay in between. For the CDR3, the DNA is TGTGCCAGCAGCGCCGGAACGGATTCCTACAATGAGCAGTTCTTC. Translated, it gives CASSAGTDSYNEQFF.

This clonotype has just a few counts. The rearrangement links TRBV30 to TRBJ2-7, with a weak D call TRBD2 (6 bases). The CDR3 length is 13 residues. CDR1 GTSNPN and CDR2 SVGIG come from the germline V gene (reference sequence). With 4 bases removed from V and 7 bases from J, the gap between germline ends came to 17 bases. CDR3 loop: CAWTRDERREQYF. In DNA, the CDR3 is TGTGCCTGGACGCGGGACGAGAGGAGAGAGCAGTACTTC.

CDR3 amino acids: CASGPPRGLGYTF. The DNA for the CDR3 is TGTGCTAGTGGTCCCCCGAGGGGGCTCGGCTACACCTTC. This chain joins TRBV12-5 and TRBJ1-2; TRBD1 matches 7 bases. V trimming: 5 bases; J trimming: 8 bases; junction bases outside the gene matches: 8. CDR3 size: 13 residues. CDR1 is LGHNT and CDR2 is FRNRAP in the germline V gene.